This T cell receptor beta chain comes out of a study of T-cell memory formation after mild COVID-19. Study-level results: Cross-reactive memory apparently joined, as some responding clones appeared in pre-infection memory.

MiXCR, applied by TCRdb to the 5' RACE reads, yields one record per CDR3 protein. Of about 180,000 distinct CDR3 sequences in the sample, more than 15% were seen once. V lost 3 bases and J lost 3; bases outside the gene matches: 7. Germline V gene data show CDR1 as SGHRS and CDR2 as YFSETQ. The CDR3 totals 15 residues. A remark on this clonotype: Its specificity is not known.

The rearrangement links TRBV5-1 to TRBJ1-1, with TRBD1 matching over 8 bases. The sequencing sample was made of PBMCs or a T cell subset sorted from them (not recorded which). The receptor comes from an adult woman who had mild COVID-19 (a few samples of this study predate the infection). Cell type and time point are not known. The CDR3 sequence: CASSSADRGHTEAFF. As DNA, the CDR3 is TGCGCCAGCAGCTCCGCTGACAGGGGACACACTGAAGCTTTCTTT.